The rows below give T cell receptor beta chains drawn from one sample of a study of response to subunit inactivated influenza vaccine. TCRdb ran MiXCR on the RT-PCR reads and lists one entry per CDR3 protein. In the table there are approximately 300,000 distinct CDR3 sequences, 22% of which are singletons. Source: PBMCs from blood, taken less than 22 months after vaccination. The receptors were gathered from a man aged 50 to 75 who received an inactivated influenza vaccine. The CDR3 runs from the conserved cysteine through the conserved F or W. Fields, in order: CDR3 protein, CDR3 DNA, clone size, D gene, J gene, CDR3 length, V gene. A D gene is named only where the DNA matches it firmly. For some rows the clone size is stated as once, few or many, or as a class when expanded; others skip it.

CDR3: CAIRNDREGQPQHF
DNA: TGTGCCATCAGGAATGACAGGGAGGGTCAGCCCCAGCATTTT
size: few
D: TRBD1
J: TRBJ1-5
length: 14
V: TRBV10-3

CDR3: CASRRANYEQYF
DNA: TGTGCCAGCAGACGGGCGAACTACGAGCAGTACTTC
size: few
D: .
J: TRBJ2-7
length: 12
V: TRBV28

CDR3: CSLPPPGLIGGYTF
DNA: TGCAGCCTTCCCCCTCCAGGGTTAATAGGTGGCTACACCTTC
size: few
D: .
J: TRBJ1-2
length: 14
V: TRBV20-1

CDR3: CASSQVGNTEAFF
DNA: TGTGCCAGCAGCCAAGTAGGTAACACTGAAGCTTTCTTT
size: few
D: .
J: TRBJ1-1
length: 13
V: TRBV3-1

CDR3: CASSLDRSHSPLHF
DNA: TGTGCCAGCAGCCTGGACAGGTCACATTCACCCCTCCACTTT
size: few
D: TRBD1
J: TRBJ1-6
length: 14
V: TRBV7-9

CDR3: CSARDLDENYGYTF
DNA: TGCAGTGCTAGAGATCTGGATGAGAACTATGGCTACACCTTC
size: few
D: .
J: TRBJ1-2
length: 14
V: TRBV20-1

CDR3: CASTSGVRSLQGETQYF
DNA: TGTGCCAGCACCAGTGGGGTAAGGAGTCTGCAAGGAGAGACCCAGTACTTC
size: .
D: .
J: TRBJ2-5
length: 17
V: TRBV11-1

CDR3: CASSLNPLGGRVTGELFF
DNA: TGTGCCAGCAGCTTAAACCCCCTAGGAGGCCGAGTCACCGGGGAGCTGTTTTTT
size: .
D: .
J: TRBJ2-2
length: 18
V: TRBV7-8

CDR3: CASSQIGGGDHEQYF
DNA: TGTGCCAGCAGTCAGATCGGGGGGGGTGACCACGAGCAGTACTTC
size: few
D: TRBD2
J: TRBJ2-7
length: 15
V: TRBV12-3/TRBV12-4

CDR3: CASNWARAGGETQYF
DNA: TGTGCCAGCAACTGGGCCAGGGCAGGCGGAGAGACCCAGTACTTC
size: .
D: .
J: TRBJ2-5
length: 15
V: TRBV7-9

CDR3: CASSQDRGQTETQYF
DNA: TGCGCCAGCAGCCAAGATCGGGGACAGACGGAGACCCAGTACTTC
size: few
D: TRBD1
J: TRBJ2-5
length: 15
V: TRBV4-3

CDR3: CASSLLGASNQPQHF
DNA: TGCGCCAGCAGCTTGTTAGGGGCGAGCAATCAGCCCCAGCATTTT
size: many
D: .
J: TRBJ1-5
length: 15
V: TRBV5-1

CDR3: CASSRQDSTDTQYF
DNA: TGTGCCAGCAGTCGCCAGGACAGCACAGATACGCAGTATTTT
size: many
D: .
J: TRBJ2-3
length: 14
V: TRBV12-3/TRBV12-4

CDR3: CASSLGRETANYGYTF
DNA: TGTGCCAGCAGCTTAGGAAGGGAAACGGCCAACTATGGCTACACCTTC
size: .
D: .
J: TRBJ1-2
length: 16
V: TRBV7-2

CDR3: CSVEGTGGAEQYF
DNA: TGCAGCGTTGAAGGGACAGGGGGCGCCGAGCAGTACTTC
size: few
D: TRBD1
J: TRBJ2-7
length: 13
V: TRBV29-1